This is a list of T cell receptor beta chains from one sample in a study of T cells in Graves' hyperthyroidism and ophthalmopathy. Using its own MiXCR run on the multiplex PCR reads, TCRdb lists one record per CDR3 protein. The sample records roughly 500,000 distinct CDR3 sequences, approximately 25% being singletons. The source material was blood. Every receptor here comes from a woman under 40 with Graves' ophthalmopathy. The CDR3 runs from the conserved cysteine through the conserved F or W. Each record gives: CDR3 length, D gene, V gene, J gene, clone size, CDR3 protein, CDR3 DNA. A D gene is named only where the DNA matches it firmly. Size is stated for part of the rows, as once, few or many counts, or as a class when the clone is expanded.

cdr3_length: 11
d_call: .
v_call: TRBV28
j_call: TRBJ1-1
clone_size: once
cdr3_aa: CASSLNRQAFF
cdr3_nt: TGTGCCAGCAGTTTAAACCGGCAGGCTTTCTTT

cdr3_length: 17
d_call: .
v_call: TRBV19
j_call: TRBJ2-6
clone_size: .
cdr3_aa: CASSKRDVRSGANVLTF
cdr3_nt: TGTGCCAGTAGTAAGAGGGACGTCCGCTCTGGGGCCAACGTCCTGACTTTC

cdr3_length: 14
d_call: .
v_call: TRBV9
j_call: TRBJ2-7
clone_size: many
cdr3_aa: CASSATSSSYEQYF
cdr3_nt: TGTGCCAGCAGCGCTACCTCATCTTCCTACGAGCAGTACTTC

cdr3_length: 12
d_call: .
v_call: TRBV10-3
j_call: TRBJ2-2
clone_size: .
cdr3_aa: CAISVVTGELFF
cdr3_nt: TGTGCCATCAGTGTTGTCACCGGGGAGCTGTTTTTT

cdr3_length: 14
d_call: .
v_call: TRBV20-1
j_call: TRBJ2-2
clone_size: many
cdr3_aa: CSAGGGPNTGELFF
cdr3_nt: TGCAGTGCGGGAGGCGGCCCCAACACCGGGGAGCTGTTTTTT

cdr3_length: 13
d_call: .
v_call: TRBV7-9
j_call: TRBJ2-3
clone_size: .
cdr3_aa: CASSLGVPDTQYF
cdr3_nt: TGTGCCAGCAGCTTAGGGGTCCCAGATACGCAGTATTTT

cdr3_length: 16
d_call: .
v_call: TRBV20-1
j_call: TRBJ2-5
clone_size: .
cdr3_aa: CSTNSQWLGSKETQYF
cdr3_nt: TGCAGTACAAATTCGCAATGGTTAGGCTCAAAAGAGACCCAGTACTTC

cdr3_length: 13
d_call: TRBD2
v_call: TRBV12-5
j_call: TRBJ2-5
clone_size: few
cdr3_aa: CASGGLAAETQYF
cdr3_nt: TGTGCTAGTGGCGGACTAGCCGCGGAGACCCAGTACTTC

cdr3_length: 15
d_call: .
v_call: TRBV27
j_call: TRBJ1-5
clone_size: many
cdr3_aa: CASSLTGFRNQPQHF
cdr3_nt: TGTGCCAGCAGTCTAACAGGGTTTCGCAATCAGCCCCAGCATTTT

cdr3_length: 16
d_call: .
v_call: TRBV11-2
j_call: TRBJ1-1
clone_size: .
cdr3_aa: CASNPGRGLRSTEAFF
cdr3_nt: TGTGCCAGCAACCCTGGGAGGGGCTTAAGGAGCACTGAAGCTTTCTTT

cdr3_length: 15
d_call: .
v_call: TRBV6-5
j_call: TRBJ1-5
clone_size: few
cdr3_aa: CASSYSQGMGQPQHF
cdr3_nt: TGTGCCAGCAGTTACTCACAGGGAATGGGACAGCCCCAGCATTTT

cdr3_length: 11
d_call: TRBD1
v_call: TRBV6-5
j_call: TRBJ2-7
clone_size: many
cdr3_aa: CASSYGTVQYF
cdr3_nt: TGTGCCAGCAGTTACGGGACAGTGCAGTACTTC

cdr3_length: 13
d_call: .
v_call: TRBV7-9
j_call: TRBJ2-7
clone_size: many
cdr3_aa: CASSLSPFDEQYF
cdr3_nt: TGTGCCAGCAGCTTATCCCCCTTTGACGAGCAGTACTTC

cdr3_length: 15
d_call: TRBD2
v_call: TRBV6-2/TRBV6-3
j_call: TRBJ2-7
clone_size: many
cdr3_aa: CASSYSTGGSYEQYF
cdr3_nt: TGTGCCAGCAGTTACTCGACGGGGGGGTCCTACGAGCAGTACTTC

cdr3_length: 15
d_call: .
v_call: TRBV25-1
j_call: TRBJ1-2
clone_size: .
cdr3_aa: CASSEYVSGDYGYTF
cdr3_nt: TGTGCCAGCAGTGAATATGTTTCAGGGGACTATGGCTACACCTTC

cdr3_length: 15
d_call: .
v_call: TRBV19
j_call: TRBJ2-2
clone_size: many
cdr3_aa: CASSPQGWNTGELFF
cdr3_nt: TGTGCCAGTAGTCCACAGGGTTGGAACACCGGGGAGCTGTTTTTT

cdr3_length: 15
d_call: TRBD2
v_call: TRBV7-2
j_call: TRBJ2-5
clone_size: many
cdr3_aa: CASSPYPGGQETQYF
cdr3_nt: TGTGCCAGCAGCCCTTATCCGGGGGGTCAAGAGACCCAGTACTTC

cdr3_length: 14
d_call: .
v_call: TRBV12-3/TRBV12-4
j_call: TRBJ1-2
clone_size: .
cdr3_aa: CASRPKVWGDGYTF
cdr3_nt: TGTGCCAGCAGACCGAAAGTTTGGGGGGACGGCTACACCTTC

cdr3_length: 13
d_call: .
v_call: TRBV25-1
j_call: TRBJ2-7
clone_size: many
cdr3_aa: CASREQGSYEQYF
cdr3_nt: TGTGCCAGCAGGGAACAGGGCTCCTACGAGCAGTACTTC

cdr3_length: 13
d_call: .
v_call: TRBV2
j_call: TRBJ1-2
clone_size: .
cdr3_aa: CASSEALGGGYTF
cdr3_nt: TGTGCCAGCAGTGAAGCGTTGGGGGGAGGCTACACCTTC

cdr3_length: 14
d_call: .
v_call: TRBV6-5
j_call: TRBJ1-5
clone_size: .
cdr3_aa: CASSSGNVNQPQHF
cdr3_nt: TGTGCCAGCAGTTCAGGGAATGTCAATCAGCCCCAGCATTTT

cdr3_length: 17
d_call: TRBD1
v_call: TRBV11-1
j_call: TRBJ1-1
clone_size: few
cdr3_aa: CASSLQTGKGTGTEAFF
cdr3_nt: TGTGCCAGCAGCCTACAGACAGGGAAGGGAACGGGGACTGAAGCTTTCTTT